This TCR beta chain emerged from a study of blood T cell repertoires in COVID-19. Study summary: Italy, Spain and the United States were the sources of the convalescent and acute COVID-19 samples. Nucleic acid was either cDNA or gDNA, and it came from T cells, B-cell-depleted T cells, or PBMCs.

Germline CDR1 reads SNHLY; CDR2 reads FYNNEI. V dropped 7 bases and J dropped 5 bases, with 14 bases sitting between them. The CDR3 is 14 residues long. Methods used by the authors: Amplification of reference gene primers provided the estimated nucleated cell counts. TCRdb's table, derived via immunoSEQ multiplex PCR, lists solely in-frame clones and lacks some. Clonal size and the V and J genes are those of that table, whereas D and trimming came from the DNA. The sample holds 40,000 to 50,000 clones, roughly 91% seen once. Sequencing used peripheral blood. The chain has TRBV2 and TRBJ1-4, with D hard to call. This TCR came from a man aged 50 to 60 with active COVID-19. The CDR3 nucleotides are TGTGCCAGCACTCGGGAGAGCCTGAATGAAAAACTGTTTTTT. Amino acid sequence: CASTRESLNEKLFF.